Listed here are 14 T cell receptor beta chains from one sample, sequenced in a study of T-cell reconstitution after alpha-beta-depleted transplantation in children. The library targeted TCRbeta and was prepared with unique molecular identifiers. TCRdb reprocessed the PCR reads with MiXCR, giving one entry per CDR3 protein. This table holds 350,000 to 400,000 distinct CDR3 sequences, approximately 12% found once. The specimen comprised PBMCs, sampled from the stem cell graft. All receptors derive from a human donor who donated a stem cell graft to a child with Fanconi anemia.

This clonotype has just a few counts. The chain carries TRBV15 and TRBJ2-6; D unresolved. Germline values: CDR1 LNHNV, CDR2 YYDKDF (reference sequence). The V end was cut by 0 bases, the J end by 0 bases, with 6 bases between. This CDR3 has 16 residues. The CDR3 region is CATSRDVFSGANVLTF. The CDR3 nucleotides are TGTGCCACCAGCAGAGACGTATTCTCTGGGGCCAACGTCCTGACTTTC. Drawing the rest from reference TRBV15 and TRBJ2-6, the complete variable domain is DAMVIQNPRYQVTQFGKPVTLSCSQTLNHNVMYWYQQKSSQAPKLLFHYYDKDFNNEADTPDNFQSRRPNTSFCFLDIRSPGLGDTAMYLCATSRDVFSGANVLTFGAGSRLTVL.

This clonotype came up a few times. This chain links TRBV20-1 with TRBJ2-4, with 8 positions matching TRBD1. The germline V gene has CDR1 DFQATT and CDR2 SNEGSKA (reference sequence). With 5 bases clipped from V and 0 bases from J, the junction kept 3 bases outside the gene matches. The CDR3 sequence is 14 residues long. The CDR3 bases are TGCAGTGCTGGGACAGGCCTAGCCAAAAACATTCAGTACTTC. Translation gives CSAGTGLAKNIQYF.

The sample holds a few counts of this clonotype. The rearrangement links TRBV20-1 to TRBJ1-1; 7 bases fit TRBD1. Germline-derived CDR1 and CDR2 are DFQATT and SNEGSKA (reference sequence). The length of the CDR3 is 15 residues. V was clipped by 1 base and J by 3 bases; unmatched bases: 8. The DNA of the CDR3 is TGCAGTGCTAGAGTAGGTGGCAGGGGGGACACTGAAGCTTTCTTT. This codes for CSARVGGRGDTEAFF.

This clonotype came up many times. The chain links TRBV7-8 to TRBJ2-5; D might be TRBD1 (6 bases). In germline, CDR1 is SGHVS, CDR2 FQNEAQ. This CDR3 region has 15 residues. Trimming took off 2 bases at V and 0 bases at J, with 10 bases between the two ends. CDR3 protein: CASSLRDNHQETQYF. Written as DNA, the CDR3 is TGTGCCAGCAGCTTAAGGGACAACCACCAAGAGACCCAGTACTTC.

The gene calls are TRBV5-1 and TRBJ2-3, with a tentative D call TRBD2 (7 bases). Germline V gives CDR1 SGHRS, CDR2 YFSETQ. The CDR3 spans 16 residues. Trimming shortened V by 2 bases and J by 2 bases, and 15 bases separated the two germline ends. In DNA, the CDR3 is TGCGCCAGCAGCTTTCGTCCGGGGGGCTCCACAGATACGCAGTATTTT. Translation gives CASSFRPGGSTDTQYF. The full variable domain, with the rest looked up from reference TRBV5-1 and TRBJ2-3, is KAGVTQTPRYLIKTRGQQVTLSCSPISGHRSVSWYQQTPGQGLQFLFEYFSETQRNKGNFPGRFSGRQFSNSRSEMNVSTLELGDSALYLCASSFRPGGSTDTQYFGPGTRLTVL.

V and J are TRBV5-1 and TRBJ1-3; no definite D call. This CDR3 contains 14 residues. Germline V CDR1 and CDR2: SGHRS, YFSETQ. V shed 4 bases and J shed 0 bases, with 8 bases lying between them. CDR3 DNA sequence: TGCGCCAGCAGCGCCAGTAACTCTGGAAACACCATATATTTT. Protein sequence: CASSASNSGNTIYF.

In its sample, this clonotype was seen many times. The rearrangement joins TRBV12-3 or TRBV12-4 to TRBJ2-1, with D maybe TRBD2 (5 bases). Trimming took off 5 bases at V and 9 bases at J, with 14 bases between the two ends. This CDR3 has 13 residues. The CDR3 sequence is CASSTVSGSEQFF. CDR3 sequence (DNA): TGTGCCAGCAGTACCGTCTCGGGGAGTGAGCAGTTCTTC.

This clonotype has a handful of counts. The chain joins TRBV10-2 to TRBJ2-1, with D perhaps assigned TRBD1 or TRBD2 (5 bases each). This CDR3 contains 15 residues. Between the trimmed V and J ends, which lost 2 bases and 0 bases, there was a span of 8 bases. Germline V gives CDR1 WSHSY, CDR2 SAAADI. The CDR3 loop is CASSEQRGSYNEQFF. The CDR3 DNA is TGCGCCAGCAGTGAGCAGAGGGGCTCCTACAATGAGCAGTTCTTC.

The CDR3 region is CASSESPWRGVNTEAFF. The CDR3 DNA follows: TGTGCCAGCAGTGAATCCCCGTGGAGGGGAGTGAACACTGAAGCTTTCTTT. The J gene is TRBJ1-1, the V gene TRBV25-1; tentative D call: TRBD1 (5 bases). Germline-derived CDR1 and CDR2 are MGHDK and SYGVNS. The CDR3 runs 17 residues. The V gene lost 1 base and the J gene lost 0 bases, with 15 bases spanning the gap.

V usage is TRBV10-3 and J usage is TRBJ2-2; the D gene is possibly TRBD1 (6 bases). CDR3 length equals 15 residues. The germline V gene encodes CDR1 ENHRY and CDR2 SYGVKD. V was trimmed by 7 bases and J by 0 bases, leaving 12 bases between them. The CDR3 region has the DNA TGTGCCATCACCTCCGGGACAACGAACACCGGGGAGCTGTTTTTT. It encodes CAITSGTTNTGELFF.

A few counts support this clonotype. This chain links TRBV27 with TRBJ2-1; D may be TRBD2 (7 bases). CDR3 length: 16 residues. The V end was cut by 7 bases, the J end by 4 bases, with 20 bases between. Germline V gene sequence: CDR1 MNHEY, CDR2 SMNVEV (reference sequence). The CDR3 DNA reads TGTGCCAGCACCACTGGGGGCGGGGGATTATACAATGAGCAGTTCTTC. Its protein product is CASTTGGGGLYNEQFF.

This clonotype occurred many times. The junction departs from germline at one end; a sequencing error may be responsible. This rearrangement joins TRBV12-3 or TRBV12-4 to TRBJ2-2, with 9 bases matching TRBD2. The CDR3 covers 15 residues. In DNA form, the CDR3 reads TGTGCCAGCAGTATAGCGGGGGCGACAACCGGGGAGCTGTTTTTT. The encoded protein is CASSIAGATTGELFF.

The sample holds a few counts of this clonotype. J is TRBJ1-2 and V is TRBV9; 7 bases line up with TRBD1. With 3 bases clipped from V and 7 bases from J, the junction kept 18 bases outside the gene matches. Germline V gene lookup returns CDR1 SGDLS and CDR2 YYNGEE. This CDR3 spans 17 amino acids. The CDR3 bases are TGTGCCAGCAGCGCCGACGCGGGTGGGCGACAGGGCGGTGGCTACACCTTC. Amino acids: CASSADAGGRQGGGYTF.

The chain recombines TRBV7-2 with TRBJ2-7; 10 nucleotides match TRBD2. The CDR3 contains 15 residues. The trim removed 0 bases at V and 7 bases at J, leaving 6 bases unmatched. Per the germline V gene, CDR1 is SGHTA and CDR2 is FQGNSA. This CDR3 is CASSLAAVAGGEQYF. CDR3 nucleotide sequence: TGTGCCAGCAGCTTAGCCGCTGTAGCGGGGGGAGAGCAGTACTTC.